This T cell receptor beta chain was observed in a study of cytomegalovirus exposure and HLA in healthy donors. This CDR3 comprises 14 residues. From germline, CDR1 is ENHRY and CDR2 SYGVKD. The junction had 11 bases not matched to a gene; V was cut back by 8 bases and J by 6 bases. The PCR ran on 60 Vbeta and 13 Jbeta primers. Produced via immunoSEQ multiplex PCR; TCRdb's table is partial and in-frame only. The sample has approximately 100,000 clones; 85% are singletons. The chain couples TRBV10-3 to TRBJ2-7, with 9 bases fitting TRBD1. The receptor was derived from a man aged 35 to 55 in good health and CMV-seropositive. The sequencing input was PBMCs. The CDR3 loop is CAIGSGTGSIEQYF. CDR3 sequence (DNA): TGTGCCATCGGCTCCGGGACAGGGTCAATCGAGCAGTACTTC.